This T cell receptor (beta chain) originates from a study of T cell responses to AZD1222 COVID-19 vaccine (dated by TCRdb to about 2021). Regarding the research as a whole: AZD1222 recipients with second doses at about 4 weeks or about 12 weeks were pooled, because spike-specific TCR depth and breadth did not differ between schedules. TCR sequencing was performed for 230 to 250 trial participants, of whom roughly 200 were given two doses of AZD1222 and approximately 25 were given two doses of MenACWY control vaccine. Trial participants were enrolled by age into subgroups of 18-55, 56-69 and 70-plus years, and 148, 28 and 57 TCR-sequenced participants, respectively, were included in these subgroups.

For this clone: No antigen is known for it. No quality values exist for individual bases; no much larger clone is one base distant.

The CDR3 regions of human TCRbeta chains were analyzed by immunosequencing. Regarding the original processing steps: Repertoire TCRs were checked for matches against a reference library of SARS-CoV-2-specific TCRs that had been generated using the MIRA antigen-specificity platform. Breadth meant the fraction of unique TCRs that were SARS-CoV-2-associated, whereas depth meant the fraction of total T cells that were SARS-CoV-2-associated. Using the MIRA data, each spike-specific TCR was assigned both to the spike region to which the TCR was reactive and to a CD4 or CD8 class. Log10-transformed breadth and depth values were compared by one-way ANOVA with Sidak's multiple comparisons tests. The table was pulled from immuneACCESS by TCRdb, which kept in-frame rearrangements only. Such tables lose some clones; where checked, under half of the loss comes from unresolved V genes, and the rest has no known cause. From that table come the V and J calls and clone size; the DNA was used to work out D and trimming. In all, the sample holds more than 100,000 clones, and about 90% of those were seen once. The top ten clonotypes cover 9.8% of the sample.

The time point label for this specimen denotes: baseline before first vaccination. Vaccinee samples were obtained from the UK trials COV001 and COV002, which included a single-blind randomized controlled phase 2/3 trial of AZD1222 (ChAdOx1 nCoV-19) in healthy adults. Trial participant PBMC samples were collected at day 0 and day 28 after the second dose for TCRbeta chain sequencing. What the authors observed across the whole study: Conclusions about previously exposed vaccinees are limited, since just a handful of AZD1222 recipients were seropositive for SARS-CoV-2 at baseline. Participants were mostly white British, with more females than males. The authors suggested clonal diversity may have been underestimated. A significant rise in spike-specific TCR breadth and depth was observed after two AZD1222 doses relative to day 0 and relative to MenACWY recipients. Because no day 14 peak-response samples were available, repertoires were characterized only after the peak T cell response. The 56-69-year group was small, and its depth increase did not reach significance, likely because of low power. Nearly half of unique spike-specific TCRs reportedly recognized epitopes outside regions mutated in the B.1.351 and B.1.1.7 variants. Vaccine-associated CD4 TCRs spanned the whole spike protein, with dominant responses in regions 160-218 and 743-854.

This sequence originates from an adult in good health. The material sequenced was peripheral blood, taken on day 0 of AZD1222 vaccination.

The CDR3 here reads CASSFVSGGGTDTQYF. At the DNA level, the sequence is TGTGCCAGCAGTTTCGTTAGCGGGGGGGGCACAGATACGCAGTATTTT. The sequence is built from TRBV6-5 and TRBJ2-3; 11 bases in the middle match TRBD2. Ends trimmed: V by 4 bases, J by 1 base; bases unmatched to a gene: 4. Its CDR3 holds 16 amino acids, cysteine through phenylalanine. Only CDR3 DNA remains: 48 bases, in frame from the first base. The germline V gene supplies CDR1 MNHEY and CDR2 SVGAGI.